This TCR beta chain came from a study of post-analysis software for immune sequencing data. Findings of the study overall: Significantly decreased normalized Chao1 diversity was recorded for multiple sclerosis patients relative to controls.

Every TCR beta cDNA library bore unique molecular identifiers. One entry per CDR3 protein results from TCRdb running MiXCR on the PCR reads. The repertoire has almost 700,000 distinct CDR3 sequences, 55% to 70% of them found once; the top ten carry roughly 12%. This clonotype was counted only a few times. Its antigen is not identified. The specimen was blood. The sequence derives from a girl aged 2 to 10 with multiple sclerosis.

CDR3 protein: CASSPPGTLTDTQYF. CDR3 sequence (DNA): TGTGCCAGCAGCCCCCCCGGGACTCTTACAGATACGCAGTATTTT. The chain employs TRBV7-2 and TRBJ2-3; perhaps TRBD2 as D (6 bases). V lost 5 bases and J lost 3, with 15 bases in between. The CDR3 covers 15 residues. CDR1 and CDR2 (germline): SGHTA, FQGNSA.